This is a list of T cell receptor beta chains from one sample in a study of shared clonotypes between healthy human individuals. Assay used: immunoSEQ multiplex PCR; TCRdb lists only in-frame clones, some missing. The data contain under 1,100,000 clones, approximately 80% of them singletons. The specimen was memory CD4+ T cells from PBMCs. The receptors here all came from a man in his late teens or twenties in good health. Some clones in this sample may be carry-over from other donors' samples. The CDR3 runs from the conserved cysteine through the conserved F or W. D genes are given only for firm matches. Clone size is stated in some rows and not others, as once, few, many or a class when expanded.

d_gene: .; v_gene: TRBV16; abundance: few; j_gene: TRBJ2-5; CDR3aa: CASSQLEDPQETQYF; CDR3nt: TGTGCCAGCAGCCAATTGGAGGATCCACAAGAGACCCAGTACTTC
d_gene: .; v_gene: TRBV7-6; abundance: .; j_gene: TRBJ2-7; CDR3aa: CASSPGATYEQYF; CDR3nt: TGTGCCAGCAGCCCCGGGGCCACCTACGAGCAGTACTTC
d_gene: .; v_gene: TRBV5-1; abundance: .; j_gene: TRBJ1-1; CDR3aa: CASSSSLNTEAFF; CDR3nt: TGCGCCAGCAGCTCCTCTTTGAACACTGAAGCTTTCTTT
d_gene: .; v_gene: TRBV28; abundance: .; j_gene: TRBJ2-2; CDR3aa: CASSPQTIGELFF; CDR3nt: TGTGCCAGCAGTCCCCAGACTATCGGGGAGCTGTTTTTT
d_gene: .; v_gene: TRBV30; abundance: .; j_gene: TRBJ1-5; CDR3aa: CAWSVGSGANQPQHF; CDR3nt: TGTGCCTGGAGTGTGGGGTCGGGGGCGAACCAGCCCCAGCATTTT
d_gene: .; v_gene: TRBV2; abundance: .; j_gene: TRBJ2-7; CDR3aa: CASSDFGSVVGEQYF; CDR3nt: TGTGCCAGCAGTGATTTTGGCAGTGTCGTGGGGGAGCAGTACTTC
d_gene: .; v_gene: TRBV4-1; abundance: .; j_gene: TRBJ2-3; CDR3aa: CASSQGGPGTQYF; CDR3nt: TGCGCCAGCAGCCAAGGTGGACCAGGTACGCAGTATTTT
d_gene: TRBD1; v_gene: TRBV18; abundance: .; j_gene: TRBJ1-1; CDR3aa: CASSPPGQGFTEAFF; CDR3nt: TGTGCCAGCTCACCGCCGGGACAGGGGTTCACTGAAGCTTTCTTT
d_gene: TRBD1; v_gene: TRBV27; abundance: .; j_gene: TRBJ1-1; CDR3aa: CASSLQGVVNTEAFF; CDR3nt: TGTGCCAGCAGTCTACAGGGGGTAGTGAACACTGAAGCTTTCTTT
d_gene: .; v_gene: TRBV9; abundance: .; j_gene: TRBJ2-6; CDR3aa: CASSGLRSSGANVLTF; CDR3nt: TGTGCCAGCAGCGGCCTGCGGAGCTCTGGGGCCAACGTCCTGACTTTC
d_gene: .; v_gene: TRBV30; abundance: .; j_gene: TRBJ2-3; CDR3aa: CAWKRPDTQYF; CDR3nt: TGTGCCTGGAAGAGACCAGATACGCAGTATTTT
d_gene: .; v_gene: TRBV5-6; abundance: .; j_gene: TRBJ1-1; CDR3aa: CASSLAGSVTEAFF; CDR3nt: TGTGCCAGCAGCTTAGCAGGGTCGGTTACTGAAGCTTTCTTT
d_gene: .; v_gene: TRBV12-1; abundance: .; j_gene: TRBJ2-7; CDR3aa: CASSSLLAAGWTYEQYF; CDR3nt: TGTGCCAGCAGCTCCCTCCTAGCGGCAGGGTGGACCTACGAGCAGTACTTC
d_gene: .; v_gene: TRBV7-2; abundance: .; j_gene: TRBJ1-1; CDR3aa: CASSLVGGGRNTEAFF; CDR3nt: TGTGCCAGCAGCTTAGTTGGGGGTGGCAGGAACACTGAAGCTTTCTTT